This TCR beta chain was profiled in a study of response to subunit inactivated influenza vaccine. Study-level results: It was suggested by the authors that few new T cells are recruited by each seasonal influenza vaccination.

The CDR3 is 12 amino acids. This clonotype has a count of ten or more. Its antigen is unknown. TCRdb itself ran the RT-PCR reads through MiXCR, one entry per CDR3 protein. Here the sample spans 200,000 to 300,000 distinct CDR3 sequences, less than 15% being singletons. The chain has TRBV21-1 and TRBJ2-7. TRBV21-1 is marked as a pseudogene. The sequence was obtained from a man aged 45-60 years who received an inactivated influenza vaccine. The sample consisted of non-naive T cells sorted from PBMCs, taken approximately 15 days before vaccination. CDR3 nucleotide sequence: TGTGCCAGCAGCGACGTTTTATACGAGCAGTACTTC. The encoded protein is CASSDVLYEQYF.